Detailed here is one T cell receptor beta chain. Its antigen is unknown. The data were obtained in a study of T-cell reconstitution after alpha-beta-depleted transplantation in children. General observations from the study: T cells produced anew were the main source of T-cell counts and diversity one year after transplant.

Trimming took 0 bases from V and 9 from J, leaving 13 bases between them. The CDR3 is 13 amino acids. CDR1 SGHRS and CDR2 YFSETQ come from the germline V gene. Unique molecular identifiers were built into the TCRbeta library. TCRdb re-analysed the PCR reads in MiXCR, keeping a single row per CDR3 protein. Here the sample spans 500,000 to 750,000 distinct CDR3 sequences, 10% to 15% being singletons. Source: PBMCs, mostly from graft donor cells, taken 360 days after TCRalphabeta/CD19-depleted stem cell transplant. The TCR comes from a male patient between 10 and 17 years old who had a stem cell transplant for acute myeloid leukemia, so the T cells may come from the graft donor. The chain links TRBV5-1 to TRBJ2-7; TRBD2 might be the D (5 bases). The CDR3 sequence: CASSLDLAGGQYF. DNA for the CDR3: TGCGCCAGCAGCTTGGACCTAGCTGGAGGGCAGTACTTC.